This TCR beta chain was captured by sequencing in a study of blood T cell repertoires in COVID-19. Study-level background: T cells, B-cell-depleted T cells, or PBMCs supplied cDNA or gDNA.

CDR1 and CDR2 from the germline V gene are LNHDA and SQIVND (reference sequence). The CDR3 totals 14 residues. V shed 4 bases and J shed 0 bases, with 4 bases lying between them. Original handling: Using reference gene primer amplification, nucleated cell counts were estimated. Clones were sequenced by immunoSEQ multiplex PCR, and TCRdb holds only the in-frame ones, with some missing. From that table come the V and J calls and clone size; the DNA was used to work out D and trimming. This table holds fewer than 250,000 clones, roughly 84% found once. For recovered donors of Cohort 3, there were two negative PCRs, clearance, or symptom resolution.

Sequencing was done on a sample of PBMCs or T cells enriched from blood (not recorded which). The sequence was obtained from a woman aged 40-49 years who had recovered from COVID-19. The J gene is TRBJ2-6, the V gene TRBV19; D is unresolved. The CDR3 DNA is TGTGCCAGTAGTAGCAGCTCTGGGGCCAACGTCCTGACTTTC. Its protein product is CASSSSSGANVLTF. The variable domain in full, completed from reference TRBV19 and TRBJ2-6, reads DGGITQSPKYLFRKEGQNVTLSCEQNLNHDAMYWYRQDPGQGLRLIYYSQIVNDFQKGDIAEGYSVSREKKESFPLTVTSAQKNPTAFYLCASSSSSGANVLTFGAGSRLTVL.